Listed here are 18 T cell receptor beta chains from one sample, sequenced in a study of blood T cell repertoires in COVID-19. TCRdb's copy holds only in-frame clones and misses some; the assay was immunoSEQ multiplex PCR. The sample lists 90,000 to 120,000 clones; 75% to 90% were seen once. The sequenced material came from peripheral blood. Receptors were obtained from a man between 45 and 60 years old with acute or convalescent COVID-19.

The chain joins TRBV14 to TRBJ2-1; possibly TRBD2 for D (5 bases). Trimming took off 4 bases at V and 6 bases at J, with 13 bases between the two ends. Germline CDR1 reads SGHDN; CDR2 reads FVKESK. This CDR3 comprises 14 residues. CDR3 sequence (DNA): TGTGCCAGCAGCCTACTAGGTCCCCTCAATGAGCAGTTCTTC. This codes for CASSLLGPLNEQFF.

Concerning this clone itself: The same CDR3 is also encoded by other DNA sequences in this sample. Written as DNA, the CDR3 is TGTGCCAGCAGCGCGACAGTGAACACTGAAGCTTTCTTT. The encoded protein is CASSATVNTEAFF. V gene TRBV7-9 combines with J gene TRBJ1-1; possibly TRBD1 for D (5 bases). The CDR3 is made up of 13 amino acids. Germline lookup yields CDR1 SEHNR and CDR2 FQNEAQ (reference sequence). V lost 5 bases, J lost 0 bases, and 7 bases lay in between.

The chain combines TRBV5-1 with TRBJ2-1, with 8 positions matching TRBD1. Germline V lookup: CDR1 SGHRS, CDR2 YFSETQ. The length of the CDR3 is 12 residues. V dropped 5 bases and J dropped 9; count of bases not matched to a gene: 4. CDR3 DNA: TGCGCCAGCAGTAAGACAGGGGCTGAGCAGTTCTTC. Translation gives CASSKTGAEQFF.

V and J are TRBV10-1 and TRBJ2-1, with TRBD1 as a possible D gene (5 bases). Trimming pared 5 bases from V and 9 bases from J, leaving 14 bases between. Germline-derived CDR1 and CDR2 are WNHNN and SYGVQD (reference sequence). The CDR3 totals 13 residues. CDR3 amino acids: CASSSDQRGEQFF. The CDR3 DNA reads TGCGCCAGCAGTTCGGACCAAAGGGGTGAGCAGTTCTTC.

The chain has TRBV15 and TRBJ1-2; D unresolved. CDR3 length: 13 residues. V lost 3 bases and J lost 1, with 6 bases in between. The germline CDR1 and CDR2 sequences are LNHNV and YYDKDF (reference sequence). The CDR3 DNA sequence: TGTGCCACCAGCAGTACAGTTAACTATGGCTACACCTTC. It codes for CATSSTVNYGYTF.

This rearrangement joins TRBV29-1 to TRBJ1-2; unclear D gene. Germline V gives CDR1 SQVTM, CDR2 ANQGSEA. V lost 5 bases and J lost 1, with 20 bases in between. There are 16 residues in the CDR3. DNA for the CDR3: TGCAGCGTTTCCCGACCGAGTCTGGGCTTTAACTATGGCTACACCTTC. Translating gives CSVSRPSLGFNYGYTF. Full variable domain (rest looked up from reference TRBV29-1 and TRBJ1-2): SAVISQKPSRDICQRGTSLTIQCQVDSQVTMMFWYRQQPGQSLTLIATANQGSEATYESGFVIDKFPISRPNLTFSTLTVSNMSPEDSSIYLCSVSRPSLGFNYGYTFGSGTRLTVV.

This clone was seen a handful of times. Written as DNA, the CDR3 is TGTGCCAGCAGCCCAAGCGGTAGAGCGGAGACCCAGTACTTC. Amino acids: CASSPSGRAETQYF. The chain is built from TRBV7-9 and TRBJ2-5; a weak D match, TRBD2 (5 bases). Trimming took off 5 bases at V and 5 bases at J, with 15 bases between the two ends. This CDR3 has 14 residues. In germline, CDR1 is SEHNR, CDR2 FQNEAQ (reference sequence).

The genes are TRBV27 and TRBJ1-1; D gene unclear. The CDR3 is made up of 14 amino acids. Trimming shortened V by 6 bases and J by 1 base, and 12 bases separated the two germline ends. Germline assignment: CDR1 MNHEY and CDR2 SMNVEV (reference sequence). In nucleotides, the CDR3 is TGTGCCAGCAGCCGAGGCTACGGGAACACTGAAGCTTTCTTT. Encoded protein: CASSRGYGNTEAFF.

This rearrangement joins TRBV30 to TRBJ1-4; D is unclear. The CDR3 sequence is 14 residues long. Germline values: CDR1 GTSNPN, CDR2 SVGIG (reference sequence). The V end was cut by 4 bases, the J end by 4 bases, with 13 bases between. The CDR3 loop is CAWTRSSLNEKLFF. In DNA, the CDR3 is TGTGCCTGGACCCGAAGCTCCCTTAATGAAAAACTGTTTTTT.

V and J are TRBV28 and TRBJ1-6, with D possibly TRBD1 on 5 matching bases. The V end lost 8 bases, the J end lost 7 bases, and 9 bases lay between the germline ends. Germline values: CDR1 MDHEN, CDR2 SYDVKM. The CDR3 spans 12 residues. CDR3 protein: CASGGGNSPLHF. Here the CDR3 DNA reads TGTGCCAGCGGGGGGGGGAATTCACCCCTCCACTTT.

This clone was observed a few times. The CDR3 DNA reads TGCGCCAGCAGCCAGGGGGGGAGAGGGCAGTACTTC. Translation: CASSQGGRGQYF. The chain carries TRBV4-1 and TRBJ2-7, with 7 nucleotides matching TRBD2. V dropped 3 bases and J dropped 9; count of bases not matched to a gene: 5. Germline CDR1 is MGHRA and CDR2 is YSYEKL. The CDR3 runs to 12 residues.

This chain links TRBV6-5 with TRBJ2-7; TRBD1 matches at 7 bases. The CDR3 extends over 13 amino acids. Germline lookup yields CDR1 MNHEY and CDR2 SVGAGI. V was pared by 5 bases and J by 5 bases, with 6 bases of the junction left unmatched. The CDR3 region is CASSPPGGHEQYF. The CDR3 bases are TGTGCCAGCAGTCCTCCAGGGGGACACGAGCAGTACTTC.

The chain combines TRBV7-7 with TRBJ2-3; 7 positions agree with TRBD2. From germline, CDR1 is SSHAT and CDR2 FNYEAQ (reference sequence). V lost 2 bases to trimming and J lost 3 bases; unmatched junction nucleotides: 2. There are 14 residues in the CDR3. CDR3 protein: CASSLTGGTDTQYF. CDR3 nucleotide sequence: TGTGCCAGCAGCTTAACGGGAGGTACAGATACGCAGTATTTT.

This CDR3 is CASSKPIGTGPDGSYNEQFF. CDR3 DNA sequence: TGTGCCAGCAGCAAACCTATCGGGACAGGGCCTGACGGTTCCTACAATGAGCAGTTCTTC. The chain links TRBV21-1 to TRBJ2-1; the DNA was not used to check the table's D call, TRBD1. TRBV21-1 is annotated as a pseudogene. The CDR3 totals 20 residues.

This clone was recorded a few times. The rearrangement joins TRBV2 to TRBJ1-2, with D perhaps matching TRBD1 (5 bases). V was shortened by 5 bases and J by 7 bases, with 23 bases between the two germline ends. The CDR3 has 16 residues. In germline, CDR1 is SNHLY, CDR2 FYNNEI. CDR3 in amino acids: CASSRESGGRAAGYTF. As DNA, the CDR3 is TGTGCCAGCAGTAGAGAGAGTGGGGGGAGGGCGGCTGGCTACACCTTC.

The chain uses TRBV6-6 and TRBJ2-6; D is ambiguous. The CDR3 runs to 15 residues. Germline lookup yields CDR1 MNHNY and CDR2 SVGAGI (reference sequence). Trimming cost V 2 bases and J 0 bases, with 5 bases left between them. The CDR3 DNA follows: TGTGCCAGCAGTTACCCAGACTCTGGGGCCAACGTCCTGACTTTC. Amino acids: CASSYPDSGANVLTF.

This chain joins TRBV18 and TRBJ2-7, with 14 bases identical to TRBD2. The CDR3 covers 18 residues. From germline, CDR1 is KGHSH and CDR2 LQKENI. V gave up 1 base and J gave up 2 bases; unmatched junction bases: 7. The DNA for the CDR3 is TGTGCCAGCTCACCACTAGGGACTAGCGGGAGTCCAGCCTACGAGCAGTACTTC. Its protein product is CASSPLGTSGSPAYEQYF.

The V gene is TRBV7-9, the J gene TRBJ2-3; 10 bases are shared with TRBD2. The CDR3 has 16 amino acids. V lost 4 bases and J lost 0; bases outside the gene matches: 4. The germline V gene has CDR1 SEHNR and CDR2 FQNEAQ (reference sequence). CDR3 coding DNA: TGTGCCAGCAGCTGGAGGACTAGCGGAAGCACAGATACGCAGTATTTT. Encoded protein: CASSWRTSGSTDTQYF.